This note documents a single TCR beta chain sequence. The clone's antigen remains unknown. One base away there is no much larger clone; base qualities are not given. These data originate in a study of long-term antiretroviral therapy in people with HIV (dated by TCRdb to between 2021 and 2024). In terms of the full investigation: The earliest samples were collected roughly a decade before the 2015 WHO recommendation for immediate ART, at a time when ART was usually postponed until CD4 counts fell. A retrospective serial study tested whether changes in peripheral blood TRB repertoire composition and diversity were associated with ART initiation and durable HIV suppression. A total of 150 to 200 cryopreserved PBMC samples were contributed to the cohort by 30 adults with confirmed HIV infection, with samples collected serially over a mean of 6 years (range 1-12). Among the approximately 30 participants with HIV, eleven were female. No cross-contamination during QIAcube processing was seen in test extractions of a monoclonal T-cell line run alongside approximately 36 polyclonal samples. The full study reports these points: Because cell numbers in pre-ART samples were limited, unsorted PBMC were profiled instead of sorted CD4+ and CD8+ T cells. HIV repertoires had narrower CDR3 length ranges than controls, and the network structure suggested an antigen-experienced repertoire that shifted only slightly toward naive after ART. ART initiation was associated with a significant increase in TRB diversity, but diversity stayed significantly below transplant donor controls even after long-term ART. The repertoire was dominated across all time points by expanded TRB clones identified before ART initiation, although this dominance was seen to fluctuate and to decrease in many PLHIV after ART. The samples were dated from about 2003 to 2018, and the ART regimens that were used may be less effective than current ART regimens. Inferences about post-ART repertoire changes were limited because no data were available on ART adherence, viral resistance or therapy changes. Since PBMC availability was limited, sequencing covered only the TCR beta chain, with no alpha chain pairing.

Sequencing of the TRB variable region was done with the immunoSEQ hsTCRB v3.0 assay at survey level resolution. TRB sequencing targeted a depth of about 40,000-55,000 T-cell genomes per sample. Pooled TRB libraries were sequenced on an Illumina MiSeq with a v3 150-cycle kit. The original methods were these. Repertoire analysis was performed in R inside a reproducible Nextflow workflow that covered QC, data transformation and analysis. LymphoSeq2, an R package for AIRR-Seq data exploration, was used to implement custom analyses. Four samples that yielded fewer than 5000 total TRB sequences were excluded, so that around 190 HIV repertoires were analyzed. Among the 170 to 200 retained HIV repertoires, 55 to 60 were collected before ART initiation and 120 to 140 were collected after ART initiation. Repertoires were downsampled to 5000 TRB nucleotide sequences, and summary statistics were averaged over 100 downsampling iterations. TRB sequences were retained for analysis only if CDR3 regions of at least seven amino acids were present. Two measures captured diversity: a Shannon entropy-derived clonality score and the Gini coefficient. Repertoire networks linked the top 5000 CDR3 amino acid sequences whenever two sequences differed by an edit distance of one. Antigen specificity groups and MHC restriction were predicted for TRB CDR3 amino acid sequences with GLIPH2. To flag known associations with CMV, EBV, HIV or tissue antigens, CDR3 amino acid sequences were compared against VDJdb and McPAS-TCR. Pre-ART, post-ART and control groups were compared with Wilcoxon signed-rank tests and Holm-Bonferroni correction. TCRdb's version of the immuneACCESS table is confined to in-frame rearrangements and falls short of the full clone set. An unresolved V gene accounts for under half of the shortfall where checked; the remainder is of unknown origin. V and J calls and clone size are those listed in that table; D and trimming were worked out from the DNA. The sample includes roughly 15,000 clones, with roughly 80% observed a single time. The top ten constitute about 12% of the sample.

Inclusion was restricted to participants for whom at least one PBMC sample before ART initiation and at least two post-ART samples were available. All participants with HIV were treated in the United States of America. Cryopreserved samples of 1-10 million PBMC were thawed and washed before DNA extraction. At the time of the earliest PBMC sample, participants with HIV were aged between about 23 and 54 years. PBMC samples from each participant spanned 1-4 timepoints before ART initiation and 2-8 timepoints after ART initiation, with a median of 7 samples. For every participant, serial HIV viral load, CD4+ T-cell count, ART history and demographic data were obtained. Genomic DNA was extracted from unsorted PBMC with a Qiagen kit on a QIAcube, with processing performed in batches of 12 samples. Here the sequenced sample was unsorted PBMCs, taken 3.2 years before starting antiretroviral therapy. This clonotype was sampled from a man aged 35-49 years with HIV.

In nucleotide form, the sequence is TGTGCCAGCAGTTTATCGTTCACGATCGGCACTGAAGCTTTCTTT. Its product reads: CASSLSFTIGTEAFF. This sequence uses TRBV27 and TRBJ1-1; the D gene assignment is ambiguous. Reading from cysteine to phenylalanine, the CDR3 counts 15 amino acids. Left in the record is the CDR3 DNA by itself, 45 bases read in frame from the first base. CDR1 and CDR2, looked up from the germline V gene (reference sequence), are MNHEY and SMNVEV. Between the V and J ends, shortened by 0 bases and 4 bases respectively, the junction contains 12 bases.